These 3 T cell receptor beta chains share one sample of origin, sequenced in a study of blood T cell repertoires in COVID-19. The repertoire was sequenced with immunoSEQ multiplex PCR; TCRdb's copy has only in-frame clones and lacks some. Altogether about 310,000 clones are present, roughly 91% being singletons, with the ten largest covering 1%. Sequenced: peripheral blood. Receptors originate from a man aged 50-59 years with active or convalescent COVID-19.

The chain employs TRBV2 and TRBJ1-5, with D possibly TRBD1 on 5 matching bases. The V end was cut by 2 bases, the J end by 2 bases, with 10 bases between. The CDR3 extends over 15 amino acids. Germline V gene sequence: CDR1 SNHLY, CDR2 FYNNEI. The CDR3 here is CASSEWEGGNQPQHF. CDR3 sequence (DNA): TGTGCCAGCAGTGAATGGGAAGGGGGCAATCAGCCCCAGCATTTT. Full variable domain (remainder filled in from reference TRBV2 and TRBJ1-5): EPEVTQTPSHQVTQMGQEVILRCVPISNHLYFYWYRQILGQKVEFLVSFYNNEISEKSEIFDDQFSVERPDGSNFTLKIRSTKLEDSAMYFCASSEWEGGNQPQHFGDGTRLSIL.

The chain couples TRBV30 to TRBJ2-7; D is uncertain. Germline loops: CDR1 GTSNPN, CDR2 SVGIG (reference sequence). With 6 bases removed from V and 4 bases from J, the gap between germline ends came to 19 bases. The CDR3 sequence is 14 residues long. The CDR3 reads CACPRVGTRYEQYF. The CDR3 DNA sequence: TGTGCCTGTCCGAGAGTAGGTACCAGGTACGAGCAGTACTTC.

The chain recombines TRBV29-1 with TRBJ2-7; 8 bases match TRBD1. This CDR3 is 12 amino acids long. V gave up 6 bases and J gave up 3 bases; unmatched junction bases: 4. The germline V gene has CDR1 SQVTM and CDR2 ANQGSEA. As DNA, the CDR3 is TGCAGCGTCAACACAGGGGGCTACGAGCAGTACTTC. Protein: CSVNTGGYEQYF.